The rows below give T cell receptor beta chains drawn from one sample of a study of T cell responses to AZD1222 COVID-19 vaccine. Data came from immunoSEQ multiplex PCR; TCRdb stores just in-frame clones and leaves some out. There are approximately 74,000 clones in the sample; over 80% occur only once, and more than 20% lies in the top ten. The sequencing here drew on peripheral blood, taken 28 days after the second AZD1222 dose. The receptors shown here come from an adult who received the AZD1222 COVID-19 vaccine. CDR3s include the opening cysteine and the closing phenylalanine or tryptophan. A D gene is named only where the DNA matches it firmly. Size is omitted from some rows. Given values are once, few, many or a class for expanded clones.

J | V | size | D | DNA | CDR3
TRBJ1-1 | TRBV9 | many | NA | TGTGCCAGCAGCGTAGATGGGCGGAGGGCTTTCTTT | CASSVDGRRAFF
TRBJ1-5 | TRBV7-2 | NA | NA | TGTGCCAGCAAGGGCGAGGGGAGCAATCAGCCCCAGCATTTT | CASKGEGSNQPQHF
TRBJ1-1 | TRBV6-5 | NA | TRBD1 | TGTGCCAGCAGTTGGGACAGGAACACTGAAGCTTTCTTT | CASSWDRNTEAFF
TRBJ2-5 | TRBV19 | NA | NA | TGTGCCAGTAGCCGAGAATTGGTGGAGACCCAGTACTTC | CASSRELVETQYF
TRBJ1-4 | TRBV5-5 | NA | NA | TGTGCCAGCAGCTTGGATGCCAGTGAAAAACTGTTTTTT | CASSLDASEKLFF
TRBJ2-5 | TRBV5-1 | NA | NA | TGCGCCAGCAGCTTATTGGGCAGGAACTCAGAGACCCAGTACTTC | CASSLLGRNSETQYF
TRBJ2-3 | TRBV2 | NA | NA | TGTGCCAGCAGCCGGACAGCTAGCACAGATACGCAGTATTTT | CASSRTASTDTQYF
TRBJ2-2 | TRBV5-1 | NA | NA | TGCGCCAGTAGTACCGGACCTTCCACCGGGGAGCTGTTTTTT | CASSTGPSTGELFF
TRBJ1-1 | TRBV5-1 | NA | NA | TGCGCCAGCAGCTTACTACCCATGGACACTGAAGCTTTCTTT | CASSLLPMDTEAFF
TRBJ2-7 | TRBV6-5 | NA | TRBD2 | TGTGCCAGCATCTTTCAGCGGGGGCCCTACGAGCAGTACTTC | CASIFQRGPYEQYF
TRBJ2-7 | TRBV5-5 | NA | NA | TGTGCCAGCAGCTTGGGCAGAAACGAGCAGTACTTC | CASSLGRNEQYF
TRBJ1-2 | TRBV21-1 | few | NA | TGTGCCAGCAGCAAATGGGGTAAGGGCTTAGGCTATGGCTACACCTTC | CASSKWGKGLGYGYTF
TRBJ1-1 | TRBV19 | NA | TRBD1 | TGTGCCAGTAGTCCCCGGACAGGGGGTTATAGCACTGAAGCTTTCTTT | CASSPRTGGYSTEAFF
TRBJ1-2 | TRBV6-5 | NA | NA | TGTGCCAGCAGTCTGACCTCTAACTATGGCTACACCTTC | CASSLTSNYGYTF
TRBJ1-1 | TRBV29-1 | NA | NA | TGCAGCGTTGAGGCTTTTAGGGACACTGAAGCTTTCTTT | CSVEAFRDTEAFF
TRBJ2-3 | TRBV24-1 | NA | NA | TGTGCCACCAGTGATTCCACAGATACGCAGTATTTT | CATSDSTDTQYF
TRBJ1-1 | TRBV6-6 | NA | TRBD1 | TGTGCCAGCAGTTTGCAGGGGGCTAGGGATGAAGCTTTCTTT | CASSLQGARDEAFF
TRBJ1-2 | TRBV29-1 | once | TRBD1 | TGCAGCGTCGGTTGGACAGGGCACTATGGCTACACCTTC | CSVGWTGHYGYTF
TRBJ1-5 | TRBV6-5 | NA | NA | TGTGCCAGCAACTTAGGACCCAATCAGCCCCAGCATTTT | CASNLGPNQPQHF
TRBJ2-7 | TRBV30 | NA | NA | TGTGCCTGGAGTGTCCCGCCCATTTACGAGCAGTACTTC | CAWSVPPIYEQYF
TRBJ2-7 | TRBV19 | NA | TRBD2 | TGTGCCAGTAGTATGGGAAGCGGGGGGACTTACGAGCAGTACTTC | CASSMGSGGTYEQYF
TRBJ1-2 | TRBV11-1 | NA | NA | TGTGCCAGCAGGTCAGCTTTTGGCTACACCTTC | CASRSAFGYTF
TRBJ1-1 | TRBV4-1 | NA | NA | TGCGCCAGCAGCTTGAACACTGAAGCTTTCTTT | CASSLNTEAFF
TRBJ2-5 | TRBV5-1 | NA | TRBD2 | TGCGCCAGCAGCCCCGGACCGGGGGGGCAAGAGACCCAGTACTTC | CASSPGPGGQETQYF
TRBJ2-7 | TRBV5-1 | NA | NA | TGCGCCAGCAGCTCCCCAGGGGATGGGTACGAGCAGTACTTC | CASSSPGDGYEQYF
TRBJ2-3 | TRBV7-3 | NA | TRBD2 | TGTGCCAGCAGCGAAATCTCGGGGGGGCATGTAGGCACAGATACGCAGTATTTT | CASSEISGGHVGTDTQYF
TRBJ2-3 | TRBV10-3 | NA | TRBD2 | TGTGCCATCGGATGGGGGGAGGGTTACATCACAGATACGCAGTATTTT | CAIGWGEGYITDTQYF
TRBJ1-3 | TRBV11-3 | NA | NA | TGTGCCAGCAGCTTAAATGTCGAAGTCTACTCTGGAAACACCATATATTTT | CASSLNVEVYSGNTIYF
TRBJ1-1 | TRBV5-1 | once | NA | TGCGCCAGCAGGACGGGGGTCTTTGGGTACACTGAAGCTTTCTTT | CASRTGVFGYTEAFF
TRBJ2-3 | TRBV6-4 | NA | NA | TGTGCCAGCAGTTCAGACCCCACAGATACGCAGTATTTT | CASSSDPTDTQYF
TRBJ2-7 | TRBV10-2 | NA | NA | TGCGCCAGCAGTCAGAACCGGGACTACGAGCAGTACTTC | CASSQNRDYEQYF
TRBJ1-2 | TRBV7-2 | NA | NA | TGTGCCAGCAACCCTCGGGGGGCCCATGGCTACACCTTC | CASNPRGAHGYTF
TRBJ1-4 | TRBV3-1/TRBV3-2 | once | NA | TGTGCCAGCAGCCGTAATGAAAAACTGTTTTTT | CASSRNEKLFF
TRBJ2-1 | TRBV2 | NA | NA | TGTGCCAGCAATCCGGAATACTCCTACAATGAGCAGTTCTTC | CASNPEYSYNEQFF
TRBJ2-2 | TRBV5-4 | NA | NA | TGTGCCAGCAGCGCCGATCCGGGACAATTGAACACCGGGGAGCTGTTTTTT | CASSADPGQLNTGELFF
TRBJ2-5 | TRBV7-9 | once | TRBD2 | TGTGCCAGCAGCTTCTCCCGTGGGGAGGGGACCCAGTACTTC | CASSFSRGEGTQYF
TRBJ1-4 | TRBV5-6 | once | TRBD1 | TGTGCCAGCAGCTTGGGCAGGGGGCGTGAAAAACTGTTTTTT | CASSLGRGREKLFF
TRBJ2-7 | TRBV2 | NA | NA | TGTGCCAGCAGTGAAGGACAGTCCCCTACGACGCAGTACTTC | CASSEGQSPTTQYF
TRBJ2-2 | TRBV4-2 | NA | NA | TGTGCCAGCAGCCAAGAAGAGGGGGCGAACACCGGGGAGCTGTTTTTT | CASSQEEGANTGELFF
TRBJ2-2 | TRBV7-9 | NA | NA | TGTGCCAGCAGCTTAAGCAGGGCAGGGACCGGGGAGCTGTTTTTT | CASSLSRAGTGELFF
TRBJ2-3 | TRBV7-3 | NA | TRBD2 | TGTGCCAGCAGCTTAACGTCGGGGGGGCTTGTGGATACGCAGTATTTT | CASSLTSGGLVDTQYF
TRBJ1-2 | TRBV7-9 | NA | NA | TGTGCCAGCAGCTTAGGAGATGGCTACACCTTC | CASSLGDGYTF
TRBJ2-1 | TRBV28 | NA | NA | TGTGCCAGCAGTTTCGCCAACTCCTACAATGAGCAGTTCTTC | CASSFANSYNEQFF
TRBJ2-1 | TRBV7-9 | NA | NA | TGTGCCAGCAGCTCCACGGATGGGACGAGCTACAATGAGCAGTTCTTC | CASSSTDGTSYNEQFF
TRBJ2-1 | TRBV5-1 | NA | NA | TGCGCCAGCAGCTTGAAGGCAGGGAACTCCTACAATGAGCAGTTCTTC | CASSLKAGNSYNEQFF
TRBJ2-3 | TRBV7-3 | NA | NA | TGTACCAGCAGCTTATCCCCCACAGATACGCAGTATTTT | CTSSLSPTDTQYF
TRBJ2-7 | TRBV19 | once | NA | TGTGCCAGTAGTATAGATCTCAGGGACGAGCAGTACTTC | CASSIDLRDEQYF
TRBJ2-5 | TRBV13 | NA | TRBD1 | TGTGCCAGCAGCTTCAGGGGGCCCCAAGAGACCCAGTACTTC | CASSFRGPQETQYF
TRBJ2-1 | TRBV5-8 | NA | NA | TGTGCCAGCCTGAGAGGTAGCGGAAACAATGAGCAGTTCTTC | CASLRGSGNNEQFF
TRBJ2-7 | TRBV6-5 | once | NA | TGTGCCAGCAGCTCCTTCACCTACGAGCAGTACTTC | CASSSFTYEQYF
TRBJ1-3 | TRBV5-6 | NA | NA | TGTGCCAGCAGCGGCACGGGACACAAAACTGGAAACACCATATATTTT | CASSGTGHKTGNTIYF